Listed below are T cell receptor beta chains from one sample, sequenced in a study of cytomegalovirus exposure and HLA in healthy donors. Libraries were prepared by immunoSEQ multiplex PCR; TCRdb keeps only in-frame clonotypes and omits some of them. In the table there are over 130,000 clones, about 76% of which are singletons. The sequenced material came from PBMCs. The receptors stem from a human donor in good health. Both conserved end residues are part of each CDR3. The order of the fields is V gene, clone size, D gene, J gene, CDR3 DNA, CDR3 protein. A D gene is named only where the DNA matches it firmly. Rows give clone size only sometimes, using once, few, many, or a class for an expanded clone.

TRBV7-2	-	-	TRBJ1-2	TGTGCCAGCAGCTTAGGGGTGGACTTGAACTATGGCTACACCTTC	CASSLGVDLNYGYTF
TRBV4-3	-	-	TRBJ2-7	TGCGCCAGCAGCCAAGACATTTCCTACGAGCAGTACTTC	CASSQDISYEQYF
TRBV5-4	-	-	TRBJ2-2	TGTGCCAGCAGCTTGGATAGCACGGGCGGGGAGCTGTTTTTT	CASSLDSTGGELFF
TRBV11-2	-	TRBD2	TRBJ2-7	TGTGCCAGCAGGACAAGCCAGCGGGACTCCTACGAGCAGTACTTC	CASRTSQRDSYEQYF
TRBV28	-	-	TRBJ1-1	TGTGCCAGCAGTCCTCCCAGCGGGAACACTGAAGCTTTCTTT	CASSPPSGNTEAFF
TRBV7-8	-	TRBD2	TRBJ2-7	TGTGCCAGCAGCTTCTGGACTAGGGGCTCCTACGAGCAGTACTTC	CASSFWTRGSYEQYF
TRBV19	-	-	TRBJ2-6	TGTGCCAGTAGTAGGGGAGAATCTGGGGCCAACGTCCTGACTTTC	CASSRGESGANVLTF
TRBV19	once	-	TRBJ1-1	TGTGCCAGTAAGTTGGGCGCCGAGAACACTGAAGCTTTCTTT	CASKLGAENTEAFF
TRBV9	-	-	TRBJ2-7	TGTGCCAGCAGCGTAGGGTGGGAGAACACCTACGAGCAGTACTTC	CASSVGWENTYEQYF
TRBV15	once	-	TRBJ2-3	TGTGCCACCAGCGGACACACAGATACGCAGTATTTT	CATSGHTDTQYF
TRBV7-8	-	TRBD1	TRBJ1-6	TGTGCCAGCAGCTTAGCGCGGACAGGGAGAACACCCCTCCACTTT	CASSLARTGRTPLHF
TRBV28	-	TRBD1	TRBJ1-5	TGTGCCAGCACCAACCGGGACAGGGGTTACAATCAGCCCCAGCATTTT	CASTNRDRGYNQPQHF
TRBV6-5	-	-	TRBJ1-2	TGTGCCAGCAGACCCGACAGGAGAACTAGCGCTGGCTACACCTTC	CASRPDRRTSAGYTF
TRBV19	few	-	TRBJ1-2	TGTGCCAGTAGTATCCTAGGGGAGGCGGACTATGGCTACACCTTC	CASSILGEADYGYTF
TRBV5-4	-	TRBD2	TRBJ2-5	TGTGCCAGCAGCTTGCTCGGTAGCGGGGGCGAGACCCAGTACTTC	CASSLLGSGGETQYF
TRBV7-3	-	-	TRBJ2-7	TGTGCCAGCAGCTTTCGTGGGGGGGGGCTGTCATCCTACGAGCAGTACTTC	CASSFRGGGLSSYEQYF
TRBV18	once	-	TRBJ2-7	TGTGCCAGCTCACCAACAGGTACCTACGAGCAGTACTTC	CASSPTGTYEQYF
TRBV4-2	-	TRBD2	TRBJ2-5	TGTGCCAGCAGCCATCCCGGACTAGCGGGTAATCTGAGGGGACAAGAGACCCAGTACTTC	CASSHPGLAGNLRGQETQYF
TRBV7-2	-	TRBD2	TRBJ2-7	TGTGCCAGCAGCTTCTATGCGACTAGCGGGAGGGGCTACGAGCAGTACTTC	CASSFYATSGRGYEQYF
TRBV28	-	-	TRBJ2-7	TGTGCCAGCAGTTTATATTCTCCCTACGAGCAGTACTTC	CASSLYSPYEQYF
TRBV4-3	few	TRBD1	TRBJ1-6	TGCGCCAGCAGCCGAACGACAGGGGGCGCCGATAATTCACCCCTCCACTTT	CASSRTTGGADNSPLHF
TRBV5-4	-	-	TRBJ1-3	TGTGCCAGCAGCTCCGAGGGCCCCAGAAACACCATATATTTT	CASSSEGPRNTIYF
TRBV7-3	-	TRBD2	TRBJ2-1	TGTGCCAGCAGATTAGCGGGAGGGGAGCAGTTCTTC	CASRLAGGEQFF
TRBV7-6	-	TRBD2	TRBJ2-3	TGTGCCAGCAGCTCCCCAACACTAGCGGGATACACAGATACGCAGTATTTT	CASSSPTLAGYTDTQYF
TRBV14	-	-	TRBJ2-1	TGTGCCAGCAGCCAAGACGCGGGGAGCTCCTACAATGAGCAGTTCTTC	CASSQDAGSSYNEQFF
TRBV7-8	-	-	TRBJ2-5	TGTGCCAGCAGCTTAGCTACCGGACAGACAGAAGAGACCCAGTACTTC	CASSLATGQTEETQYF
TRBV6-1	-	TRBD1	TRBJ1-5	TGTGCCAGCAGTGAAGGACAGGGGATTTCTCAGCCCCAGCATTTT	CASSEGQGISQPQHF
TRBV25-1	-	-	TRBJ1-1	TGTGCCAGCAGTGAAGGTCCGGGAATGAACACTGAAGCTTTCTTT	CASSEGPGMNTEAFF
TRBV9	-	TRBD2	TRBJ2-1	TGTGCCAGCAGCGCACTCATTAGCGGGAGATCAAACAATGAGCAGTTCTTC	CASSALISGRSNNEQFF
TRBV28	-	-	TRBJ2-7	TGTGCCAGCAGTTCAACCCTCCTGAGATCATACGAGCAGTACTTC	CASSSTLLRSYEQYF
TRBV11-2	-	-	TRBJ2-1	TGTGCCAGCAGCTCAGGGTGGGATGAGCAGTTCTTC	CASSSGWDEQFF
TRBV5-6	-	-	TRBJ2-1	TGTGCCAGCAGCCTAACGACAGCGACGAATGAGCAGTTCTTC	CASSLTTATNEQFF
TRBV27	-	-	TRBJ1-5	TGTGCCAGCAGCTGGGGGGAGGGAGCGCCCCAGCATTTT	CASSWGEGAPQHF
TRBV15	-	-	TRBJ2-7	TGTGCCACCAGCAGAGCGAGATTCTCCGAGCAGTACTTC	CATSRARFSEQYF
TRBV6-1	-	TRBD2	TRBJ2-1	TGTGCCAGCAGTGAAGTTACTAGCGGGAGCAATGAGCAGTTCTTC	CASSEVTSGSNEQFF
TRBV28	-	-	TRBJ1-1	TGTGCCAGCAGTCGGGTTTGGACTGAAGCTTTCTTT	CASSRVWTEAFF
TRBV5-1	-	-	TRBJ1-4	TGCGCCAGCAGCTTGGGGGTCGGCGGCCCAGGAGGTAATGAAAAACTGTTTTTT	CASSLGVGGPGGNEKLFF
TRBV6-6	-	TRBD2	TRBJ2-5	TGTGCCAGCCGCCTACTAGCGGGAGGAGGTAGAGAGACCCAGTACTTC	CASRLLAGGGRETQYF
TRBV19	-	TRBD1	TRBJ1-5	TGTGCCAGTAGTGCAACGACAGGGGGCTCTATACGGAGCAATCAGCCCCAGCATTTT	CASSATTGGSIRSNQPQHF
TRBV12-2	-	-	TRBJ2-1	TGTGCAAGTCGCAGATGGACTAGCGGGGGAGAGCAGTTCTTC	CASRRWTSGGEQFF
TRBV9	-	-	TRBJ1-3	TGTGCCAGCAGCGTAGGGGTGGGCCTTGGAAACACCATATATTTT	CASSVGVGLGNTIYF
TRBV7-2	once	-	TRBJ1-1	TGTGCCAGCAGCTTAGAGTCCAGATTGAACACTGAAGCTTTCTTT	CASSLESRLNTEAFF
TRBV30	-	-	TRBJ1-1	TGTGCCTGGAGTGTGGGTCCGGGATATGCTTTCTTT	CAWSVGPGYAFF
TRBV4-2	few	-	TRBJ2-7	TGTGCCAGCAGCCAAGAGGTCAGGGCCCGGGAGCAGTACTTC	CASSQEVRAREQYF
TRBV15	-	-	TRBJ1-6	TGTGCCACCAGTTCAGGGGCTAATTCACCCCTCCACTTT	CATSSGANSPLHF
TRBV5-1	once	-	TRBJ1-2	TGCGCCAGCAGCTTGGACCCTACTAACTATGGCTACACCTTC	CASSLDPTNYGYTF
TRBV19	-	TRBD1	TRBJ2-2	TGTGCCTGTAAAGGACAGGAGAACACCGGGGAGCTGTTTTTT	CACKGQENTGELFF
TRBV9	-	TRBD2	TRBJ2-4	TGTGCCAGCAGCCTAGACACCCAGCGGGGCATTCAGTACTTC	CASSLDTQRGIQYF
TRBV7-2	-	-	TRBJ2-3	TGTGCCAGCAGCTTATACGAGGGATCGCAGTATTTT	CASSLYEGSQYF
TRBV4-1	-	TRBD1	TRBJ1-5	TGCGCCAGCAGCCCCACAGGGGTGATTCAGCCCCAGCATTTT	CASSPTGVIQPQHF
TRBV27	-	-	TRBJ2-7	TGTGCCAGCAGTCGACCCTCAGGATACGAGCAGTACTTC	CASSRPSGYEQYF
TRBV2	once	-	TRBJ2-6	TGTGCCAGCAGTGTGCAGATGCCGATCTCTGGGGCCAACGTCCTGACTTTC	CASSVQMPISGANVLTF
TRBV10-2	-	-	TRBJ2-1	TGCGCCAGCAGTGAGGTAACAGCCAATGAGCAGTTCTTC	CASSEVTANEQFF
TRBV6-1	-	-	TRBJ1-2	TGTGCCAGCAGTGAAGCGGATAGGGGAAACTATGGCTACACCTTC	CASSEADRGNYGYTF
TRBV28	-	-	TRBJ1-5	TGTGCCAGCAGTTTGGGGGGTCCGAGTCAGCCCCAGCATTTT	CASSLGGPSQPQHF
TRBV14	-	TRBD2	TRBJ2-7	TGTGCCAGCAGCCTTCGACTAGCGGGGGGCCCCTTCTCTTCCTACGAGCAGTACTTC	CASSLRLAGGPFSSYEQYF
TRBV15	-	TRBD1	TRBJ2-6	TGTGCCACCAGCAGGGTGGGACAGGCGAGCTCTGGGGCCAACGTCCTGACTTTC	CATSRVGQASSGANVLTF
TRBV15	-	-	TRBJ2-4	TGTGCCACCAGCAGAGATCGCCCTAGCGAAAACATTCAGTACTTC	CATSRDRPSENIQYF
TRBV9	few	TRBD2	TRBJ2-1	TGTGCCAGCAGCAGCGGACTAGCGGTTAATGAGCAGTTCTTC	CASSSGLAVNEQFF
TRBV7-2	few	TRBD2	TRBJ2-1	TGTGCCAGCAGCTCCCAAGCCCTCCGCGGGGGGGCCTATGAGCAGTTCTTC	CASSSQALRGGAYEQFF